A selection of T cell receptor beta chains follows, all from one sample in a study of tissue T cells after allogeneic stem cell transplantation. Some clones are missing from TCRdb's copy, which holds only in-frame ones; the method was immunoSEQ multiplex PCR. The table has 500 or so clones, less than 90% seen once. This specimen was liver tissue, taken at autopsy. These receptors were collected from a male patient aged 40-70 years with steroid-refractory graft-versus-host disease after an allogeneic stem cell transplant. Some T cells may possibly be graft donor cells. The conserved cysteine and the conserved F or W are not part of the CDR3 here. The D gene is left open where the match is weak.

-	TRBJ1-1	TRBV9	ASSALRGNTEAF
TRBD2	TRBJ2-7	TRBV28	ASSLSGGRLYEQY
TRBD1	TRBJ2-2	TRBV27	ASCRGLNTGELF
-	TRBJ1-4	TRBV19	ASLNRDGSSEKLF
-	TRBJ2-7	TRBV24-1	ATSDLGCYEQY
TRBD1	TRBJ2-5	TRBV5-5	ASSLEGQIQETQY
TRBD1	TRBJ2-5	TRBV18	ASSPLGQGGQETQY
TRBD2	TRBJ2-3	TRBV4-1	ASSHREGGTTDTQY
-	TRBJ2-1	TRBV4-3	ASSHRGPQSSYNEQF
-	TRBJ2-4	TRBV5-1	ASSFGTRTKNIQY
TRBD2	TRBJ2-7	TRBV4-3	ASSPVGAGGTYEQY
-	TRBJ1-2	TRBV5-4	ASSLSGAPLYGYT
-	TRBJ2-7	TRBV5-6	ASSLLGAYEQY
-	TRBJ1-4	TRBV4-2	ASSQMGEKLF
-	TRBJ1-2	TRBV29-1	SARGGSDYGYT
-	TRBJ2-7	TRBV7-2	ASKAGYSYEQY
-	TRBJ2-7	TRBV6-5	ASRQEGYYEQY
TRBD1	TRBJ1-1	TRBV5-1	ASRYTGGGAEAF
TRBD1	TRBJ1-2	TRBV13	ASSLGTGVTNYGYT
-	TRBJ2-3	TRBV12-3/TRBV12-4	ASSYAAGDTQY
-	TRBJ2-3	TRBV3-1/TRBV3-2	ASSQEVRGWDTQY
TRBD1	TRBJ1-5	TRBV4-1	ASSQYGSDRVGQPQH
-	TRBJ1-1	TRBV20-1	SASKASGTEAF
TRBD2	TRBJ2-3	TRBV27	ASSRRAGGIADTQY
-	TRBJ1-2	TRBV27	ASSLSPGVWGYT
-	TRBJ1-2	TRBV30	AWVESTNYGYT
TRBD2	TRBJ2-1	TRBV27	ASSSGLARNEQF
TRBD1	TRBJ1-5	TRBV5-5	ASSLSGTGVQPQH
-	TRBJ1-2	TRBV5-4	ASSLGGHQAGGGYT
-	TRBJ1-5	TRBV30	AWSPGSDQPQH
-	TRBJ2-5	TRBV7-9	ASSSRDPIDIVQETQY
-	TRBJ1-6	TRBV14	ASSQAFNSPLH
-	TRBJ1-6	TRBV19	ASSIRPSYNSPLH
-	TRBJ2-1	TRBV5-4	ASSLDYNEQF
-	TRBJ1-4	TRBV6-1	ASSDEDGEKLF
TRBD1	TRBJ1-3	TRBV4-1	ASSQEQGAGNTIY
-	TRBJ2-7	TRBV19	ASSSNPGGEQY
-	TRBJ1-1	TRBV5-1	ASSLDGIGTTEAF
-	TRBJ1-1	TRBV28	ASSTGTLQRGTEAF
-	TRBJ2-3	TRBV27	ASSSPPDTQY
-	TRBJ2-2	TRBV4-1	ASRWDTGELF
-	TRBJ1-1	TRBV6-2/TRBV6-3	ASSYLNTEAF
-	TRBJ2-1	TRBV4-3	ASSPHGVSGPDEQF
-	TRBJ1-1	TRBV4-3	ASITISAEQGLAF
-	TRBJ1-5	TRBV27	ASSRSPGPGQPQH
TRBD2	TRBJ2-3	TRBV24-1	ATAGLAGSFTDTQY
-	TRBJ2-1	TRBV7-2	ASSATGQRYNEQF
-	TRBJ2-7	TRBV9	ASSVGGESSYEQY
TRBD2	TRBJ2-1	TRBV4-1	ASSQEEQRGGGEQF
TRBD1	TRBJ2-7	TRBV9	ASSVAGQSYSYEQY
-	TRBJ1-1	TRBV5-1	ASSMRDRNTEAF
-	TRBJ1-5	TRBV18	ASSPDEDPGVAQH
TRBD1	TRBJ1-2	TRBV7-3	ASSIGQGDRYGYT
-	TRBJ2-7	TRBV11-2	ASSLVGQASEQY
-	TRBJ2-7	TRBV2	ASSEWQGNEQY